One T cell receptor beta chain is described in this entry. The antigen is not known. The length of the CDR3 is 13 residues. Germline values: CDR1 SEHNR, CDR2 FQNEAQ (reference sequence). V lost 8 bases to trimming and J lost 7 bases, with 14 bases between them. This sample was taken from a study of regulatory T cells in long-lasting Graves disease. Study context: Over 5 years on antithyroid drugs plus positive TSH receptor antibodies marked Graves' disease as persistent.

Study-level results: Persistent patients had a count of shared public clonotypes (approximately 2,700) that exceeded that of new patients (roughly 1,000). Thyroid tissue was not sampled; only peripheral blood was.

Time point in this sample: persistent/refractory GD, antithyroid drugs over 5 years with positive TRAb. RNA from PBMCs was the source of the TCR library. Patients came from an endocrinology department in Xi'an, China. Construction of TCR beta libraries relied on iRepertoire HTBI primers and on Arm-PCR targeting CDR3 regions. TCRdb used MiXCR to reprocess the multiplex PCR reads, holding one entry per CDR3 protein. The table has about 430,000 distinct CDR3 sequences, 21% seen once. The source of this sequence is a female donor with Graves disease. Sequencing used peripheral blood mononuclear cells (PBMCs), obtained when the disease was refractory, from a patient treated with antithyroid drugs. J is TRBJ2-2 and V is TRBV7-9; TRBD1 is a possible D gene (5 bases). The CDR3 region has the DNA TGTGCCAGCCAGGACCAGGGTTTCGGGGAGCTGTTTTTT. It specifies CASQDQGFGELFF.